This T cell receptor beta chain was obtained from a study of cytomegalovirus exposure and HLA in healthy donors. Study results and limitations: While the bulk of TCR sequences proved rare, some public TCRs turned up in many donors. Accounts indicate the classifier identified cytomegalovirus status with strong specificity and sensitivity. In a later analysis, the majority of CMV-associated beta chains seemingly showed HLA restriction.

This CDR3 region has 15 residues. The ends lost 4 bases at V and 3 bases at J; junction bases unmatched: 3. Germline CDR1 reads SNHLY; CDR2 reads FYNNEI. In this sample, this clone turned up a few times. Its antigen remains unidentified. The primer mix had 60 Vbeta and 13 Jbeta primers. Repertoires were generated with immunoSEQ multiplex PCR, while TCRdb's copy carries only in-frame clones and drops some. The top ten hold about 3% of the sample, which has about 120,000 clones, under 20% seen once. Sequenced: PBMCs. The TCR originated in a female donor in good health and CMV-seropositive. The genes are TRBV2 and TRBJ1-3; TRBD1 aligns across 10 bases. CDR3 region: CASSVGQGGGNTIYF. DNA of the CDR3: TGTGCCAGCAGTGTAGGACAGGGGGGTGGAAACACCATATATTTT.